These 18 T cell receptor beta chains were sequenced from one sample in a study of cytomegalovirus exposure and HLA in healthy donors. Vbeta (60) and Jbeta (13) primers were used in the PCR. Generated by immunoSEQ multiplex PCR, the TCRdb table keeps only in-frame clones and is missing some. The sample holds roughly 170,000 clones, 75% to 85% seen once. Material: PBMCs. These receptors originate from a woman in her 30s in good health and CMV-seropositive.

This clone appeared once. CDR3 region: CASSPASGRGSYEQYF. The CDR3 DNA sequence: TGTGCCAGCTCACCAGCTAGCGGGAGAGGGTCCTACGAGCAGTACTTC. The chain has TRBV18 and TRBJ2-7; 10 nucleotides line up with TRBD2. Germline V lookup: CDR1 KGHSH, CDR2 LQKENI. The CDR3 length is 16 residues. After removal of 2 bases from V and 1 base from J, the junction contained 5 bases not matched to a gene.

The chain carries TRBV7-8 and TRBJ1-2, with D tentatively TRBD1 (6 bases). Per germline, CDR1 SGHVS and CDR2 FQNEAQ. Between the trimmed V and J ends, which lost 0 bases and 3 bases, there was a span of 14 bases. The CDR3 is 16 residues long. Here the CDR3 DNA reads TGTGCCAGCAGCTTAGCAGAGGGGGTAGATGACTATGGCTACACCTTC. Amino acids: CASSLAEGVDDYGYTF. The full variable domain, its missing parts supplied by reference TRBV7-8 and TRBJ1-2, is GAGVSQSPRYKVAKRGQDVALRCDPISGHVSLFWYQQALGQGPEFLTYFQNEAQLDKSGLPSDRFFAERPEGSVSTLKIQRTQQEDSAVYLCASSLAEGVDDYGYTFGSGTRLTVV.

The CDR3 DNA follows: TGTGCCAGCACCGGGGACAAAATAAATGGCGAGCAGTACTTC. It is translated as CASTGDKINGEQYF. This sequence joins TRBV6-5 and TRBJ2-5; D is possibly TRBD1 (6 bases). The end of the DNA fits TRBJ2-7 better, so the J call may be wrong. CDR1 MNHEY and CDR2 SVGAGI come from the germline V gene. The CDR3 extends over 14 amino acids.

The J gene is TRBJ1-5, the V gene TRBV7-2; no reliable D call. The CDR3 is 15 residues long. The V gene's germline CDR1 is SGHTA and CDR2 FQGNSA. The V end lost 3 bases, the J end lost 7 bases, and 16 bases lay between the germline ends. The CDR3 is CASSFFGEPRQPQHF. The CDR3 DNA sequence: TGTGCCAGCAGCTTTTTCGGGGAGCCTAGACAGCCCCAGCATTTT.

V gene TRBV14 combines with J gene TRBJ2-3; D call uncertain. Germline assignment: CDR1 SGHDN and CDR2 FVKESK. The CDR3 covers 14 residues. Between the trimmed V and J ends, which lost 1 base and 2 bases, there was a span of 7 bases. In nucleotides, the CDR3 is TGTGCCAGCAGCCAAGTCATTGTCACAGATACGCAGTATTTT. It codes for CASSQVIVTDTQYF.

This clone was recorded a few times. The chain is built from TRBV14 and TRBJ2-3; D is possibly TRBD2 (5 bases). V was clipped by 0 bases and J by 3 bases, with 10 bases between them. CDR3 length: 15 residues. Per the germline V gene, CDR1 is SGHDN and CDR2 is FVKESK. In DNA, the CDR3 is TGTGCCAGCAGCCAAGATCTAGCTTTTACAGATACGCAGTATTTT. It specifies CASSQDLAFTDTQYF.

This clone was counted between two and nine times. CDR3 amino acids: CASSLGTGGTQPQHF. The CDR3, as DNA: TGTGCCAGCAGCTTGGGGACAGGGGGAACTCAGCCCCAGCATTTT. This rearrangement joins TRBV11-2 to TRBJ1-5; TRBD1 agrees at 11 bases. This CDR3 has 15 residues. CDR1 SGHAT and CDR2 FQNNGV come from the germline V gene. V dropped 3 bases and J dropped 6; count of bases not matched to a gene: 4. The entire variable domain, with the rest obtained from reference TRBV11-2 and TRBJ1-5, is as follows: EAGVAQSPRYKIIEKRQSVAFWCNPISGHATLYWYQQILGQGPKLLIQFQNNGVVDDSQLPKDRFSAERLKGVDSTLKIQPAKLEDSAVYLCASSLGTGGTQPQHFGDGTRLSIL.

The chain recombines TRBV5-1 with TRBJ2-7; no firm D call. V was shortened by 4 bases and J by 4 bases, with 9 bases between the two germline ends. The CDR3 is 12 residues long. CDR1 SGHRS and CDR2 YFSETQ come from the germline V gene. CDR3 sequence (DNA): TGCGCCAGCAGCCGACTCGGGTACGAGCAGTACTTC. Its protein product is CASSRLGYEQYF.

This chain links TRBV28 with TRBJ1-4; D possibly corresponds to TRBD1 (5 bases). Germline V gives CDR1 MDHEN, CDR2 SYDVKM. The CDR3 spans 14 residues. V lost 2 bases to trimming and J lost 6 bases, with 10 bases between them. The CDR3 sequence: CASSLSGAYEKLFF. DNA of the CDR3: TGTGCCAGCAGTTTAAGCGGGGCCTATGAAAAACTGTTTTTT.

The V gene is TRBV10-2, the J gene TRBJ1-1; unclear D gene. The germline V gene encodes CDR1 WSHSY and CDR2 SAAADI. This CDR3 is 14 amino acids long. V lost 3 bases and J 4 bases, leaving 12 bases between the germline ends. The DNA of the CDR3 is TGCGCCAGCAGTGATCTGAGAGCCGGCACTGAAGCTTTCTTT. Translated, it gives CASSDLRAGTEAFF.

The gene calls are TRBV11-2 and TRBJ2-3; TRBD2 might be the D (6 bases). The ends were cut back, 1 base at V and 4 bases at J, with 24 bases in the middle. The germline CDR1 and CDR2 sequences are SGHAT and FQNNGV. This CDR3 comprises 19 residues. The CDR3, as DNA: TGTGCCAGCAGCTTAGTTTACGGCACAAATGGGGCGGGACCAGATACGCAGTATTTT. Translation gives CASSLVYGTNGAGPDTQYF.

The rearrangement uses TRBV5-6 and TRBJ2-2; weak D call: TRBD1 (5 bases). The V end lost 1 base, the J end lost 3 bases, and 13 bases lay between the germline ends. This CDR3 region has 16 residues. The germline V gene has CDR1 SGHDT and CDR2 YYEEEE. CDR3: CASSLPPGPYTGELFF. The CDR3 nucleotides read TGTGCCAGCAGCTTGCCCCCAGGGCCTTACACCGGGGAGCTGTTTTTT.

CDR3 region: CASSPLAGEGEQYF. The CDR3 DNA reads TGTGCCAGCTCACCACTAGCGGGAGAAGGCGAGCAGTACTTC. The chain recombines TRBV18 with TRBJ2-7; 9 nucleotides agree with TRBD2. The CDR3 runs to 14 residues. Germline V gives CDR1 KGHSH, CDR2 LQKENI. With V trimmed by 1 base and J by 6 bases, 4 bases remained unmatched.

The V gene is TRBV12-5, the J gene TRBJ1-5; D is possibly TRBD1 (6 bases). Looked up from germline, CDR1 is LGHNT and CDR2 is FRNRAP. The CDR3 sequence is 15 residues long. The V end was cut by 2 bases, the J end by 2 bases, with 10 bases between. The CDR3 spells CASGLSGAGNQPQHF. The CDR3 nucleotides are TGTGCTAGTGGTTTGTCAGGGGCTGGCAATCAGCCCCAGCATTTT.

CDR3 sequence (DNA): TGTGCCAGCAGCTTGACTAGCGGGACACATACGCAGTATTTT. It codes for CASSLTSGTHTQYF. The chain uses TRBV5-8 and TRBJ2-3; 10 bases line up with TRBD2. Germline loops: CDR1 SGHTS, CDR2 YDEGEE. CDR3 size: 14 residues. Unmatched junction bases numbered 3, after V lost 1 base and J lost 7 bases.

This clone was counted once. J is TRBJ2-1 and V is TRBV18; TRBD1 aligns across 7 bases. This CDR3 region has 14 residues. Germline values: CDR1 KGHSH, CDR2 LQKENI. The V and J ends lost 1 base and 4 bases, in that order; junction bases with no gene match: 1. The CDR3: CASSPRQGYNEQFF. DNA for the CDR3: TGTGCCAGCTCACCACGACAGGGATACAATGAGCAGTTCTTC.

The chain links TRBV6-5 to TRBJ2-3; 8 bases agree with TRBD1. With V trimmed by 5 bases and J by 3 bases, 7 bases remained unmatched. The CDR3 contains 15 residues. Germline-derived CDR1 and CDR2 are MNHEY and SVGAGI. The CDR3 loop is CASSRTGGGTDTQYF. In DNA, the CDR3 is TGTGCCAGCAGTCGAACAGGGGGTGGAACAGATACGCAGTATTTT.

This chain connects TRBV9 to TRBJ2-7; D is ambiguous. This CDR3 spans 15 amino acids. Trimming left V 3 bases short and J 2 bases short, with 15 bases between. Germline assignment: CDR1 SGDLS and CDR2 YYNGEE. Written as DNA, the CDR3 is TGTGCCAGCAGCGCTTCATCCACCCCAGCCTACGAGCAGTACTTC. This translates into CASSASSTPAYEQYF.